This T cell receptor (beta chain) stems from a study of T cell responses to AZD1222 COVID-19 vaccine. Study-level background: Second-dose recipients at about 4 or about 12 weeks were treated as one pooled group.

The CDR3 is 15 residues long. V trimming: 2 bases; J trimming: 5 bases; junction bases outside the gene matches: 6. CDR1 LGHDT and CDR2 YNNKEL come from the germline V gene (reference sequence). Sequencing used immunoSEQ multiplex PCR; TCRdb keeps in-frame clones, though not all of them. Of about 120,000 clones detected, roughly 88% appear once; the ten largest clones hold 8% to 10%. The TCR comes from an adult in good health. The genes are TRBV3-1 (or the pseudogene TRBV3-2) and TRBJ2-7; 10 bases line up with TRBD1. Sample: peripheral blood, taken on day 0 of AZD1222 vaccination. The CDR3 loop reads CASSQTGTGDHEQYF. CDR3 DNA sequence: TGTGCCAGCAGCCAAACCGGGACAGGGGACCACGAGCAGTACTTC.